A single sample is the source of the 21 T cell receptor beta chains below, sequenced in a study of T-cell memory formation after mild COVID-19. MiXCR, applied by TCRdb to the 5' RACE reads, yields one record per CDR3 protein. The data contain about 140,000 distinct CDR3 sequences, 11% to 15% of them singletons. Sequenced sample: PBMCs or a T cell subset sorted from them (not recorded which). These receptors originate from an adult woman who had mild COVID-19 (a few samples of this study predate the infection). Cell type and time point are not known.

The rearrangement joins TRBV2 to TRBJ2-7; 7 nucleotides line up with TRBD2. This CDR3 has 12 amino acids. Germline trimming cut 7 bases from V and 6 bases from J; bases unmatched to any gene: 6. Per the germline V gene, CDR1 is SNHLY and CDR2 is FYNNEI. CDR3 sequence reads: CASNRGGAEQYF. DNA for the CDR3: TGTGCCAGCAATCGGGGAGGGGCCGAGCAGTACTTC.

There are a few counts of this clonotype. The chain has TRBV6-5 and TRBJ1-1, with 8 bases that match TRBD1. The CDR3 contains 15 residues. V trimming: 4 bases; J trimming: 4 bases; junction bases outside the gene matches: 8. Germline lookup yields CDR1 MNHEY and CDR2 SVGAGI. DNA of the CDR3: TGTGCCAGCAGTTCCCAGGACAGGGAGGTCACTGAAGCTTTCTTT. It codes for CASSSQDREVTEAFF.

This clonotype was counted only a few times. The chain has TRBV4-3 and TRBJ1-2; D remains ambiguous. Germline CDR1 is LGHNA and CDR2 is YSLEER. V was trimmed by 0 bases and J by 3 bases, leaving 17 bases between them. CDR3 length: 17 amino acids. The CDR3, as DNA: TGCGCCAGCAGCCAAGATCTATCTTTGGCTAGTCACTATGGCTACACCTTC. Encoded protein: CASSQDLSLASHYGYTF.

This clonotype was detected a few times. CDR3 amino acids: CASRNGFNQPQHF. The CDR3 DNA is TGTGCCAGCAGAAATGGTTTCAATCAGCCCCAGCATTTT. The V and J genes are TRBV6-6 and TRBJ1-5; D gene ambiguous. V was shortened by 6 bases and J by 3 bases, with 9 bases between the two germline ends. In germline, CDR1 is MNHNY, CDR2 SVGAGI (reference sequence). There are 13 residues in the CDR3.

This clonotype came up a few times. The CDR3 loop is CASSQDWDRGTDTQYF. CDR3 nucleotides: TGCGCCAGCAGCCAAGATTGGGACAGAGGCACAGATACGCAGTATTTT. The V and J genes are TRBV4-3 and TRBJ2-3, with 7 bases fitting TRBD1. The CDR3 is 16 amino acids. Germline CDR1 LGHNA, CDR2 YSLEER. The V segment lost 0 bases and the J segment 1 base; nucleotides outside the gene matches: 4.

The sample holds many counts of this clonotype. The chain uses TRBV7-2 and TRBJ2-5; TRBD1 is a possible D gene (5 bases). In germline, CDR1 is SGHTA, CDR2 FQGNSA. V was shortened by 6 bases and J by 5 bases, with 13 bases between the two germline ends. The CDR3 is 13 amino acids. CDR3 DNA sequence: TGTGCCAGCAGTCAGGTGTCAGGGGAGACCCAGTACTTC. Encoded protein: CASSQVSGETQYF.

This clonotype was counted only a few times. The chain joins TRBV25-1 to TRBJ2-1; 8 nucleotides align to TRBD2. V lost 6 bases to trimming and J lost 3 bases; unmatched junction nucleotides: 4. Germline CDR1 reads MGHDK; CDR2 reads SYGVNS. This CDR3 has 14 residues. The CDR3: CASRVAGHYNEQFF. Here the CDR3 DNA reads TGTGCCAGCAGAGTAGCGGGGCACTACAATGAGCAGTTCTTC.

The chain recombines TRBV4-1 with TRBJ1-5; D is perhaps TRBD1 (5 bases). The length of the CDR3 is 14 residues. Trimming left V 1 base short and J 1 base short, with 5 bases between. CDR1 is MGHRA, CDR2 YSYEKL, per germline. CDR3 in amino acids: CASSQGQSNQPQHF. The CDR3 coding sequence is TGCGCCAGCAGCCAAGGACAGAGCAATCAGCCCCAGCATTTT.

CDR3 amino acids: CASSLIAGEPVNEQFF. CDR3 sequence (DNA): TGTGCCAGCAGCCTCATAGCGGGAGAGCCAGTGAATGAGCAGTTCTTC. The chain carries TRBV7-9 and TRBJ2-1; TRBD2 matches 9 bases. V trimming: 5 bases; J trimming: 7 bases; junction bases outside the gene matches: 12. The V gene's germline CDR1 is SEHNR and CDR2 FQNEAQ (reference sequence). This CDR3 contains 16 residues.

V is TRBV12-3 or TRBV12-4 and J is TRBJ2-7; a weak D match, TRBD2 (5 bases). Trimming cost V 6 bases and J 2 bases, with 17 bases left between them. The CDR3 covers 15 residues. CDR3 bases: TGTGCCAGCAGCCTGATCGAAGAGGGCACCTACGAGCAGTACTTC. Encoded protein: CASSLIEEGTYEQYF.

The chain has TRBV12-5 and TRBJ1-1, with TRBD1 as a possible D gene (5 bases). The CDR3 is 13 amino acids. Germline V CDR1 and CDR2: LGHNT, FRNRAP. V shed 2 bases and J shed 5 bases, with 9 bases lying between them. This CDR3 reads CASGLMGRTEAFF. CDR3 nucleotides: TGTGCTAGTGGTTTGATGGGACGTACTGAAGCTTTCTTT.

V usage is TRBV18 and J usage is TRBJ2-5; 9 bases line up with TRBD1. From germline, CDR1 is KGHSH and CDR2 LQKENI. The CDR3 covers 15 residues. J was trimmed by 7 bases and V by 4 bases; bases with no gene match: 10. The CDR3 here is CASSLGWGQGATQYF. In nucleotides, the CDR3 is TGTGCCAGCTCACTCGGCTGGGGACAGGGCGCGACCCAGTACTTC.

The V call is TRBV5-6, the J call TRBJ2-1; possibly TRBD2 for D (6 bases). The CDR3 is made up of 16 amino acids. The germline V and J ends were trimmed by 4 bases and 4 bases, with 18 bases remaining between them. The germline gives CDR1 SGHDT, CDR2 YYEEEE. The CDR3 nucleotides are TGTGCCAGCAGCCAGCCGATAGCGGTTCTTTACAATGAGCAGTTCTTC. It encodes CASSQPIAVLYNEQFF.

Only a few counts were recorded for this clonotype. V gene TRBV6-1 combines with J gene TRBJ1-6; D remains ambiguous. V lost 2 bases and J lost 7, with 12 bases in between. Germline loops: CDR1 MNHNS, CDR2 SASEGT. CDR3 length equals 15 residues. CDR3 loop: CASSESAGSNSPLHF. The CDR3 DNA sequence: TGTGCCAGCAGTGAATCGGCTGGGAGCAATTCACCCCTCCACTTT.

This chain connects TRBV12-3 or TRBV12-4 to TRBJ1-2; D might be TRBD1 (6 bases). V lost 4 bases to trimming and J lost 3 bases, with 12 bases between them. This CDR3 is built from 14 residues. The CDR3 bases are TGTGCCAGCAGTTCGATGGACAGAGACTATGGCTACACCTTC. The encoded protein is CASSSMDRDYGYTF.

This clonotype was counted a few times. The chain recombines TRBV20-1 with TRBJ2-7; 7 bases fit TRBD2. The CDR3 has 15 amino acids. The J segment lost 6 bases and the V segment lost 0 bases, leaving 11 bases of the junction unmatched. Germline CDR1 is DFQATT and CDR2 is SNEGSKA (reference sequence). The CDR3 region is CSARDRGEDPPEQYF. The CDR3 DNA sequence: TGCAGTGCTAGAGATCGGGGGGAGGACCCTCCCGAGCAGTACTTC.

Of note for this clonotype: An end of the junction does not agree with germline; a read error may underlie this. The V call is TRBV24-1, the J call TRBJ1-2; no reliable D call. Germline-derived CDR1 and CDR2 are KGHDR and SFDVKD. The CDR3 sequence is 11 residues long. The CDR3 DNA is TGTGCCACCAATGATTTGGATGGCTACACCTTC. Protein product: CATNDLDGYTF.

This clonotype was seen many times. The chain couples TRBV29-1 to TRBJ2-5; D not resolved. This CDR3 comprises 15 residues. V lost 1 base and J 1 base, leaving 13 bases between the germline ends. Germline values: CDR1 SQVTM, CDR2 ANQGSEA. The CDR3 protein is CSVEADPGIQETQYF. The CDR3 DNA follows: TGCAGCGTTGAAGCGGACCCTGGGATCCAAGAGACCCAGTACTTC.

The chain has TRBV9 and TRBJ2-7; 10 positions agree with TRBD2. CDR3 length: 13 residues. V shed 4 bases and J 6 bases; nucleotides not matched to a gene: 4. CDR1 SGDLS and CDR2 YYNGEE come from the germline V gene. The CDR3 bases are TGTGCCAGCAGCAGCGGGAGGGCCATCGAGCAGTACTTC. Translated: CASSSGRAIEQYF.

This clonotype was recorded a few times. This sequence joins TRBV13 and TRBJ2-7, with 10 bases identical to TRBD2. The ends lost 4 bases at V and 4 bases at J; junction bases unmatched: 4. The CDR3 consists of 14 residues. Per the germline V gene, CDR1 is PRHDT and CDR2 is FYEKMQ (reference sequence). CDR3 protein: CASSSGLASYEQYF. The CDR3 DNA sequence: TGTGCCAGCAGCTCGGGACTAGCGTCTTACGAGCAGTACTTC.

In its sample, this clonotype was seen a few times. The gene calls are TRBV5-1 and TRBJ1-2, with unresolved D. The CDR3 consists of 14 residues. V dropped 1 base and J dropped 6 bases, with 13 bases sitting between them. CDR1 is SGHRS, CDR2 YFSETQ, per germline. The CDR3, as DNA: TGCGCCAGCAGCTTGCCCGGGCCTCTTCATGGCTACACCTTC. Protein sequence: CASSLPGPLHGYTF.